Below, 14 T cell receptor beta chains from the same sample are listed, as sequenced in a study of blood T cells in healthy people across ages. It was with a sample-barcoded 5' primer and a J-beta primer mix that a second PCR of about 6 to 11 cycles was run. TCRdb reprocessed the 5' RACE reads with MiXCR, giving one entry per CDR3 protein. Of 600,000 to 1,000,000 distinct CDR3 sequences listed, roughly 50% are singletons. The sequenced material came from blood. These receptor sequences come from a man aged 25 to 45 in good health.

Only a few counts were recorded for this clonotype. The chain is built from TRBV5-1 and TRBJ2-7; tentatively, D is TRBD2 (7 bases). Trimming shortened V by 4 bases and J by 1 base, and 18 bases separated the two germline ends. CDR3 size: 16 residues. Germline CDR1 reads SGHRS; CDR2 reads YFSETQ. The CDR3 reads CASSPSRGGGSYEQYF. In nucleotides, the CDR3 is TGCGCCAGCAGCCCGAGTCGGGGAGGGGGATCCTACGAGCAGTACTTC.

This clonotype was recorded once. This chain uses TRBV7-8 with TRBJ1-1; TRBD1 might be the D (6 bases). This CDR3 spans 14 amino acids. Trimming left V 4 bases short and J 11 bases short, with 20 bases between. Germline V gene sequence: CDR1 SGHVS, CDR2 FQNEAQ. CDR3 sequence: CASSWERTGRHAFF. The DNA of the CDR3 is TGTGCCAGCAGCTGGGAAAGAACAGGGCGGCACGCTTTCTTT.

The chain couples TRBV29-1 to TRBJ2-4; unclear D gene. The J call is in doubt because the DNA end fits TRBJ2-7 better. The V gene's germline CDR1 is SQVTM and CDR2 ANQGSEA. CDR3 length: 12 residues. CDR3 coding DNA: TGCAGCGTTGAAGAAACCGTAAACGAGCAGTACTTC. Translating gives CSVEETVNEQYF.

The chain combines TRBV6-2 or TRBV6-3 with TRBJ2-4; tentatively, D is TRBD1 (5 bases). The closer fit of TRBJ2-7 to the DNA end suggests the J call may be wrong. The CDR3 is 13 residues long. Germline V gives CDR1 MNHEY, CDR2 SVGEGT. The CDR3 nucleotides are TGTGCCAGCAGTTACTACCAGGGCCACGAGCAGTACTTC. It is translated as CASSYYQGHEQYF.

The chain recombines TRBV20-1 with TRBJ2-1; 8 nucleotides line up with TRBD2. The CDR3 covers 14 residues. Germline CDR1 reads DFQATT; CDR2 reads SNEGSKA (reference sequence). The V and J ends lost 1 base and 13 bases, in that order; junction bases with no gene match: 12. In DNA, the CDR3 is TGCAGTGCTAGAGGACTAGCGCTTCAAGAGACCCAGTTCTTC. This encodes CSARGLALQETQFF.

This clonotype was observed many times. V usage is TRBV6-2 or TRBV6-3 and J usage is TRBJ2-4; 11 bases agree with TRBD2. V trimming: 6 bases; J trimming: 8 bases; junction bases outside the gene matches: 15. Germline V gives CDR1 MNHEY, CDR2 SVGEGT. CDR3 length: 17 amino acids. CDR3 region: CASSLLAGVPFGDIQYF. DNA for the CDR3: TGTGCCAGCAGCCTACTAGCGGGAGTTCCCTTTGGAGACATTCAGTACTTC.

CDR3 protein: CASSQAKDEQYF. For the CDR3, the DNA is TGTGCCAGCAGCCAAGCTAAAGACGAGCAGTACTTC. The gene calls are TRBV3-1 and TRBJ2-7; D gene uncertain. The germline gives CDR1 LGHDT, CDR2 YNNKEL (reference sequence). The CDR3 is 12 residues long. Trimming pared 1 base from V and 5 bases from J, leaving 6 bases between.

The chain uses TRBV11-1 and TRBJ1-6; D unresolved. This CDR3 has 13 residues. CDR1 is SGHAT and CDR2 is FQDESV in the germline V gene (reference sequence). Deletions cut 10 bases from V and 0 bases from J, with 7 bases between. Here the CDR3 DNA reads TGTGCCACCCAGATCTCCTATAATTCACCCCTCCACTTT. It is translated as CATQISYNSPLHF.

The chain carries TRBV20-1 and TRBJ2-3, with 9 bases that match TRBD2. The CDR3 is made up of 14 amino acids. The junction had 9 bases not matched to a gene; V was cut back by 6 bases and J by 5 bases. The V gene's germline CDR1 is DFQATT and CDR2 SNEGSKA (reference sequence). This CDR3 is CSAPHAGGLDTQYF. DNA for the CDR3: TGCAGTGCCCCCCATGCGGGAGGGTTAGATACGCAGTATTTT.

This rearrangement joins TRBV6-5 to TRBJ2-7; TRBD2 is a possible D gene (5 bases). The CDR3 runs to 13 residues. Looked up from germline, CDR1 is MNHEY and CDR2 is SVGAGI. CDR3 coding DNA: TGTGCTACCAAAGAGCGGAACTCCTACGAGCAGTACTTC. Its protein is CATKERNSYEQYF.

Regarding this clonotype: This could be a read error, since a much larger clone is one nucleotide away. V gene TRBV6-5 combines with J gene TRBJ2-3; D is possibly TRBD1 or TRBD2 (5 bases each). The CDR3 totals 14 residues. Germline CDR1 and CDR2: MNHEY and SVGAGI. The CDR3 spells CASTGTADSDAQYF. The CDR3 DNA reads TGTGCCAGCACCGGGACGGCCGATTCAGATGCGCAGTATTTT.

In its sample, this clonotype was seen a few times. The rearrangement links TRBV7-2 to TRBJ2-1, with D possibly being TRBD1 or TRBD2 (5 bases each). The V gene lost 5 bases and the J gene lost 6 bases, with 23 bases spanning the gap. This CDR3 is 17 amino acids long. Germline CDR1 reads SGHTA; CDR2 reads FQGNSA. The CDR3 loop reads CASSVRSGLGGGNEQFF. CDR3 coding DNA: TGTGCCAGCAGCGTAAGATCAGGGCTAGGAGGTGGCAATGAGCAGTTCTTC.

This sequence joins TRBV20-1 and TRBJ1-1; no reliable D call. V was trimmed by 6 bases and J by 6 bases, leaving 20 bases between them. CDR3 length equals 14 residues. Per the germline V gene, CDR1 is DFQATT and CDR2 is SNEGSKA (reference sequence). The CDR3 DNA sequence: TGCAGTGCCCTCACTCACGCGGTGGGCTCTGAAGCTTTCTTT. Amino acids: CSALTHAVGSEAFF.

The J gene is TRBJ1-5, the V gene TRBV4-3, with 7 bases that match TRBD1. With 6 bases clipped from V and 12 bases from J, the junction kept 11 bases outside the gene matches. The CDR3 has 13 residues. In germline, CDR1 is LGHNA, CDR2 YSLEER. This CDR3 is CASSPTQGKIQHF. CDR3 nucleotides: TGCGCCAGCAGTCCGACACAGGGGAAGATCCAGCATTTT.